A selection of T cell receptor beta chains follows, all from one sample in a study of CD8 T cells in ankylosing spondylitis. One entry per CDR3 protein, called by TCRdb with MiXCR from the 5' RACE reads. Of around 770,000 distinct CDR3 sequences in the sample, around 17% were seen once. Sequenced: blood, either unsorted or a sorted T cell fraction (not recorded which). Receptors originate from a male donor with ankylosing spondylitis. Both conserved end residues are part of each CDR3. A D gene is named only where the DNA matches it firmly. Clone size is stated in some rows and not others, as once, few, many or a class when expanded.

v_gene: TRBV6-5
abundance: few
d_gene: TRBD1
j_gene: TRBJ2-3
CDR3nt: TGTGCCAGCAGTTACCAACAGGGGACAGATACGCAGTATTTT
CDR3aa: CASSYQQGTDTQYF

v_gene: TRBV9
abundance: many
d_gene: TRBD2
j_gene: TRBJ2-3
CDR3nt: TGTGCCAGCAGCGTGAGGCCTCTAGCGGGAGGATTTACAGATACGCAGTATTTT
CDR3aa: CASSVRPLAGGFTDTQYF

v_gene: TRBV2
abundance: NA
d_gene: NA
j_gene: TRBJ2-5
CDR3nt: TGTGCCAGCAGTGAAAGTCTAGCTAGAGAGACCCAGTACTTC
CDR3aa: CASSESLARETQYF

v_gene: TRBV6-6
abundance: NA
d_gene: NA
j_gene: TRBJ1-2
CDR3nt: TGTGCCAGCAGATGGACAGCTAACTATGGCTACACCTTC
CDR3aa: CASRWTANYGYTF

v_gene: TRBV27
abundance: NA
d_gene: NA
j_gene: TRBJ2-7
CDR3nt: TGTGCCAGTTCTAATCAGGGAACCGAGCAGTACTTC
CDR3aa: CASSNQGTEQYF

v_gene: TRBV10-3
abundance: NA
d_gene: TRBD2
j_gene: TRBJ2-5
CDR3nt: TGTGCCATCAGTGAGCCCAAGAGCGGGAGCCAAGAGACCCAGTACTTC
CDR3aa: CAISEPKSGSQETQYF

v_gene: TRBV28
abundance: few
d_gene: TRBD1
j_gene: TRBJ2-7
CDR3nt: TGTGCCGCTCGAGACCGGGACAGCAACTACGAGCAGTACTTC
CDR3aa: CAARDRDSNYEQYF

v_gene: TRBV6-2/TRBV6-3
abundance: few
d_gene: TRBD2
j_gene: TRBJ2-1
CDR3nt: TGTGCCAGCAGTTACGCAGCGGGGGCCCTATATAATGAGCAGTTCTTC
CDR3aa: CASSYAAGALYNEQFF

v_gene: TRBV29-1
abundance: few
d_gene: NA
j_gene: TRBJ2-1
CDR3nt: TGCAGCGTCCAAGGGACCACCCAGCGGAATGAGCAGTTCTTC
CDR3aa: CSVQGTTQRNEQFF

v_gene: TRBV4-1
abundance: NA
d_gene: NA
j_gene: TRBJ2-1
CDR3nt: TGCGCCAGCAGCCAAATGCTTATAGGCTACAATGAGCAGTTCTTC
CDR3aa: CASSQMLIGYNEQFF

v_gene: TRBV7-2
abundance: NA
d_gene: TRBD2
j_gene: TRBJ2-5
CDR3nt: TGTGCCAGCAGCTTCCGAGGTAGCGGGGTGGAGACCCAGTACTTC
CDR3aa: CASSFRGSGVETQYF

v_gene: TRBV5-1
abundance: many
d_gene: NA
j_gene: TRBJ2-6
CDR3nt: TGCGCCAGCAGCTTGTCACCATCTGGGGCCAACGTCCTGACTTTC
CDR3aa: CASSLSPSGANVLTF

v_gene: TRBV7-9
abundance: NA
d_gene: NA
j_gene: TRBJ2-7
CDR3nt: TGTGCCATCGGTCAGGATATGGACTACGAGCAGTACTTC
CDR3aa: CAIGQDMDYEQYF

v_gene: TRBV7-2
abundance: NA
d_gene: TRBD2
j_gene: TRBJ2-5
CDR3nt: TGTGCCAGCAGCTTAGTAGGTGGTAGCGGGAGGGCCTCCTACTTC
CDR3aa: CASSLVGGSGRASYF

v_gene: TRBV7-6
abundance: NA
d_gene: TRBD1
j_gene: TRBJ1-3
CDR3nt: TGTGCCAGCAGCCCCGGACAGGGGCGTCAGGAGGATGGAAACACCATATATTTT
CDR3aa: CASSPGQGRQEDGNTIYF

v_gene: TRBV2
abundance: NA
d_gene: TRBD1
j_gene: TRBJ1-5
CDR3nt: TGTGCCAGCGCCCCGGGACAGGCAGGGCAGCCCCAGCATTTT
CDR3aa: CASAPGQAGQPQHF

v_gene: TRBV12-3/TRBV12-4
abundance: few
d_gene: TRBD2
j_gene: TRBJ2-3
CDR3nt: TGTGCCAGCAGTGTCTCCGGGGGGAACACAGATACGCAGTATTTT
CDR3aa: CASSVSGGNTDTQYF

v_gene: TRBV12-3/TRBV12-4
abundance: NA
d_gene: NA
j_gene: TRBJ1-3
CDR3nt: TGTGCCAGCAGTTCGGGTCTCACAAAATCGGGCAACACCATATATTTT
CDR3aa: CASSSGLTKSGNTIYF

v_gene: TRBV20-1
abundance: few
d_gene: TRBD2
j_gene: TRBJ2-5
CDR3nt: TGCAGTGCTTCTGGGACTAGCGGGGGGGCACAAGAGACCCAGTACTTC
CDR3aa: CSASGTSGGAQETQYF

v_gene: TRBV27
abundance: NA
d_gene: TRBD2
j_gene: TRBJ2-1
CDR3nt: TGTGCCAGCAGTTTATTCCCTAGCGGGAGTTCCTACAATGAGCAGTTCTTC
CDR3aa: CASSLFPSGSSYNEQFF

v_gene: TRBV27
abundance: few
d_gene: TRBD2
j_gene: TRBJ2-2
CDR3nt: TGTGCCAGCAGTCCCTCCAAAGCGGGATGGACCGGGGAGCTGTTTTTT
CDR3aa: CASSPSKAGWTGELFF

v_gene: TRBV7-9
abundance: NA
d_gene: NA
j_gene: TRBJ1-1
CDR3nt: TGTGCCAGCAGCTTAGAGTCCGCTGAAGCTTTCTTT
CDR3aa: CASSLESAEAFF

v_gene: TRBV5-1
abundance: NA
d_gene: NA
j_gene: TRBJ2-2
CDR3nt: TGCGCCAGCAGCTTTTCCGGGCCTGACACCGGGGAGCTGTTTTTT
CDR3aa: CASSFSGPDTGELFF

v_gene: TRBV6-1
abundance: NA
d_gene: NA
j_gene: TRBJ1-5
CDR3nt: TGTGCCAGCAGCCGACGAGGAAAAAGGGACACCAATAATCAGCCCCAGCATTTT
CDR3aa: CASSRRGKRDTNNQPQHF

v_gene: TRBV29-1
abundance: NA
d_gene: NA
j_gene: TRBJ1-1
CDR3nt: TGCAGCGGAGGGTGGGAGTTGAACACTGAAGCTTTCTTT
CDR3aa: CSGGWELNTEAFF

v_gene: TRBV3-1
abundance: few
d_gene: TRBD2
j_gene: TRBJ2-1
CDR3nt: TGTGCCAGCAGCCAAGATAGTAGCGGGGGAAAATATGAGCAGTTCTTC
CDR3aa: CASSQDSSGGKYEQFF

v_gene: TRBV20-1
abundance: few
d_gene: TRBD2
j_gene: TRBJ2-3
CDR3nt: TGCAGTGCTAGCGCTGGAGGTAGCGGGAAGACAGATACGCAGTATTTT
CDR3aa: CSASAGGSGKTDTQYF

v_gene: TRBV28
abundance: NA
d_gene: NA
j_gene: TRBJ1-1
CDR3nt: TGTGCCAGCAGTTTACAGGACCTCTATAAGGAAGCTTTCTTT
CDR3aa: CASSLQDLYKEAFF

v_gene: TRBV7-9
abundance: NA
d_gene: TRBD2
j_gene: TRBJ2-3
CDR3nt: TGTGCCAGCAGCTCAGGACTAGCGCTTCCCACAGATACGCAGTATTTT
CDR3aa: CASSSGLALPTDTQYF

v_gene: TRBV12-3/TRBV12-4
abundance: NA
d_gene: NA
j_gene: TRBJ2-1
CDR3nt: TGTGCCAGCAGTTTACATGAATCCTACAATGAGCAGTTCTTC
CDR3aa: CASSLHESYNEQFF

v_gene: TRBV15
abundance: NA
d_gene: NA
j_gene: TRBJ1-4
CDR3nt: TGTGCCACCAGCAGAGGGGGAGGTGTTGATGAAAAACTGTTTTTT
CDR3aa: CATSRGGGVDEKLFF

v_gene: TRBV12-3/TRBV12-4
abundance: NA
d_gene: NA
j_gene: TRBJ2-3
CDR3nt: TGTGCCACCGTGGTAGGTGGTACAGATACGCAGTATTTT
CDR3aa: CATVVGGTDTQYF

v_gene: TRBV6-1
abundance: NA
d_gene: NA
j_gene: TRBJ1-5
CDR3nt: TGTGCCAGCAGTGTTTGGGGCAATCAGCCCCAGCATTTT
CDR3aa: CASSVWGNQPQHF

v_gene: TRBV27
abundance: NA
d_gene: NA
j_gene: TRBJ2-6
CDR3nt: TGTGCCCAAAGGTCTGGGGCCAACGTCCTGACTTTC
CDR3aa: CAQRSGANVLTF

v_gene: TRBV20-1
abundance: NA
d_gene: NA
j_gene: TRBJ1-5
CDR3nt: TGCAGTGCTAGTTGGGACACTTATCAGCCCCAGCATTTT
CDR3aa: CSASWDTYQPQHF

v_gene: TRBV7-9
abundance: NA
d_gene: TRBD2
j_gene: TRBJ2-7
CDR3nt: TGTGCCAGCAACCTCGCGGGGGGAGACTACGAGCAGTACTTC
CDR3aa: CASNLAGGDYEQYF

v_gene: TRBV29-1
abundance: NA
d_gene: NA
j_gene: TRBJ2-2
CDR3nt: TGCAGCGTAATGGACTTTGCGGGCGGGGAGCTGTTTTTT
CDR3aa: CSVMDFAGGELFF

v_gene: TRBV10-3
abundance: many
d_gene: TRBD1
j_gene: TRBJ2-5
CDR3nt: TGTGCCATCAGGGGACAGGTACAAGAGACCCAGTACTTC
CDR3aa: CAIRGQVQETQYF

v_gene: TRBV12-3/TRBV12-4
abundance: NA
d_gene: TRBD1
j_gene: TRBJ1-5
CDR3nt: TGTGCCAGCAGTTCGGACAGGGGATGGGAACAGCCCCAGCATTTT
CDR3aa: CASSSDRGWEQPQHF

v_gene: TRBV7-9
abundance: many
d_gene: TRBD1
j_gene: TRBJ1-1
CDR3nt: TGTGCCAGCAGCCCCGCGGGGACAGGTGAAGCTTTCTTT
CDR3aa: CASSPAGTGEAFF

v_gene: TRBV2
abundance: few
d_gene: NA
j_gene: TRBJ2-5
CDR3nt: TGTGCCAGCACTGGGCGGGAGACCCAGTACTTC
CDR3aa: CASTGRETQYF

v_gene: TRBV2
abundance: NA
d_gene: TRBD2
j_gene: TRBJ2-1
CDR3nt: TGTGCCAGCAGGGACCAAATGTGGGGGGGGAATGAGCAGTTCTTC
CDR3aa: CASRDQMWGGNEQFF

v_gene: TRBV28
abundance: few
d_gene: NA
j_gene: TRBJ1-3
CDR3nt: TGTGCCAGCATTCAGGGGCGGTCGGGAAACACCATATATTTT
CDR3aa: CASIQGRSGNTIYF

v_gene: TRBV10-3
abundance: many
d_gene: NA
j_gene: TRBJ2-1
CDR3nt: TGTGCCATCAGTGAGTCAGTAGGGTACAATGAGCAGTTCTTC
CDR3aa: CAISESVGYNEQFF

v_gene: TRBV7-8
abundance: NA
d_gene: NA
j_gene: TRBJ2-7
CDR3nt: TGTGCCAGCAGCCCCAAATCCTATACCATCGAGCAGTACTTC
CDR3aa: CASSPKSYTIEQYF

v_gene: TRBV28
abundance: NA
d_gene: NA
j_gene: TRBJ2-5
CDR3nt: TGTGCCAGCGGCCCTGGCGGGACCCAAGAGACCCAGTACTTC
CDR3aa: CASGPGGTQETQYF

v_gene: TRBV30
abundance: NA
d_gene: NA
j_gene: TRBJ2-3
CDR3nt: TGTGCCTGGAGCGCCGGGATCGGAAATGCGGATACGCAGTATTTT
CDR3aa: CAWSAGIGNADTQYF

v_gene: TRBV11-2
abundance: NA
d_gene: TRBD1
j_gene: TRBJ2-7
CDR3nt: TGTGCCAGCAGCTTAGCAACCGGGACAGGGCACTACGAGCAGTACTTC
CDR3aa: CASSLATGTGHYEQYF

v_gene: TRBV10-3
abundance: NA
d_gene: TRBD2
j_gene: TRBJ2-5
CDR3nt: TGTGCCATCAGTGAGCTCGGGACTAGCGGGGGAGAGACCCAGTACTTC
CDR3aa: CAISELGTSGGETQYF

v_gene: TRBV5-4
abundance: few
d_gene: NA
j_gene: TRBJ1-3
CDR3nt: TGTGCCAGCAGCTTGACCGGACACAAGGCAACGAAAACTGGAAACACCATATATTTT
CDR3aa: CASSLTGHKATKTGNTIYF

v_gene: TRBV5-1
abundance: NA
d_gene: NA
j_gene: TRBJ2-2
CDR3nt: TGCGCCAGCAGCTCCTCCGTCGGCGGGGTGAACACCGGGGAGCTGTTTTTT
CDR3aa: CASSSSVGGVNTGELFF

v_gene: TRBV20-1
abundance: NA
d_gene: TRBD1
j_gene: TRBJ2-7
CDR3nt: TGCAGTGCTAGAGATGGGGACAGGGCCTACGAGCAGTACTTC
CDR3aa: CSARDGDRAYEQYF

v_gene: TRBV2
abundance: NA
d_gene: NA
j_gene: TRBJ2-2
CDR3nt: TGTGCCAGTTCACCAGGGGGGATGTGGACCGGGGAGCTGTTTTTT
CDR3aa: CASSPGGMWTGELFF

v_gene: TRBV6-1
abundance: NA
d_gene: TRBD1
j_gene: TRBJ1-1
CDR3nt: TGTGCCAGCAGAGCAGGACAGGGGGCTTTCTTT
CDR3aa: CASRAGQGAFF

v_gene: TRBV20-1
abundance: NA
d_gene: TRBD1
j_gene: TRBJ1-6
CDR3nt: TGCAGTGCTAGAGAGAGTACGACAGGGGGTAATTCACCCCTCCACTTT
CDR3aa: CSARESTTGGNSPLHF

v_gene: TRBV5-1
abundance: few
d_gene: TRBD1
j_gene: TRBJ1-1
CDR3nt: TGCGCCAGCAGCTGGGGGACAGGTGAAGCTTTCTTT
CDR3aa: CASSWGTGEAFF

v_gene: TRBV7-3
abundance: NA
d_gene: TRBD2
j_gene: TRBJ2-3
CDR3nt: TGTGCCAGCAGCGTGGGCGGGAGTTCTAATACGCAGTATTTT
CDR3aa: CASSVGGSSNTQYF

v_gene: TRBV29-1
abundance: few
d_gene: TRBD2
j_gene: TRBJ2-7
CDR3nt: TGCAGCGTTGTTTCCAGCGGGGGCTACGAGCAGTACTTC
CDR3aa: CSVVSSGGYEQYF

v_gene: TRBV2
abundance: NA
d_gene: NA
j_gene: TRBJ2-6
CDR3nt: TGTGCCAGCAGGCCCACAGGGTTAGGCTCTGGGGCCAACGTCCTGACTTTC
CDR3aa: CASRPTGLGSGANVLTF

v_gene: TRBV11-2
abundance: NA
d_gene: NA
j_gene: TRBJ2-7
CDR3nt: TGTGCCAGCAGCTTTTATTCGGGCCCTTCCTACGAGCAGTACTTC
CDR3aa: CASSFYSGPSYEQYF